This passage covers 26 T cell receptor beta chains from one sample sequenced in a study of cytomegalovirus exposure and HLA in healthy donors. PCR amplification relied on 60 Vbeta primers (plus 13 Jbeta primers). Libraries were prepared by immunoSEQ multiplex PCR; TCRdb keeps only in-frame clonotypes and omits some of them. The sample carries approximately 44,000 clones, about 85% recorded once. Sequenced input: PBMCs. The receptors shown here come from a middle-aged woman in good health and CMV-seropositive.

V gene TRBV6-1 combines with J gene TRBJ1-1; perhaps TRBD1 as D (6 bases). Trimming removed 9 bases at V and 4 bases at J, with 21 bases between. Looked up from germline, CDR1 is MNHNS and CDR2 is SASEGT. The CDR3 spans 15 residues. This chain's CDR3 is CASQRVNVGGTEAFF. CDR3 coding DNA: TGTGCCAGTCAAAGGGTCAACGTAGGGGGCACTGAAGCTTTCTTT.

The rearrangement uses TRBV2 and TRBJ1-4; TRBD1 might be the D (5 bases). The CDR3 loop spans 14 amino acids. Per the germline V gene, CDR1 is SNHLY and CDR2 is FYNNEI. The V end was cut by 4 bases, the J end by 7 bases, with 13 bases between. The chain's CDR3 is CASSVGGGGEKLFF. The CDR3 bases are TGTGCCAGCAGTGTGGGCGGGGGTGGTGAAAAACTGTTTTTT.

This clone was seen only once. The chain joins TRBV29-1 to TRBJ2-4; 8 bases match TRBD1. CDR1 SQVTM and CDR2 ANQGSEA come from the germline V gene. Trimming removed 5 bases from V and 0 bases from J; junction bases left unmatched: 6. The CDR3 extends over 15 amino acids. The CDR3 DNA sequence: TGCAGCGTTAGAGGACAGGGATTAGCCAAAAACATTCAGTACTTC. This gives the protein CSVRGQGLAKNIQYF.

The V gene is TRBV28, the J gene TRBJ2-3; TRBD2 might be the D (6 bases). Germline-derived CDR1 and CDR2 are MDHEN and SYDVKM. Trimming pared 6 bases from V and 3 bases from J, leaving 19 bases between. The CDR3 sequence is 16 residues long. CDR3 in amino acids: CASSPPTSLRTDTQYF. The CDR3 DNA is TGTGCCAGCAGCCCCCCCACTAGCTTAAGAACAGATACGCAGTATTTT.

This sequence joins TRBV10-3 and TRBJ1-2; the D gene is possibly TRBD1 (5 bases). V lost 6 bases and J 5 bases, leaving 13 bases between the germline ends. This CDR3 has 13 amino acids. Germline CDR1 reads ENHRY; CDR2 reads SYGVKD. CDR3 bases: TGTGCCATCAGCGGGGGGGGACCTTATGGCTACACCTTC. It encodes CAISGGGPYGYTF.

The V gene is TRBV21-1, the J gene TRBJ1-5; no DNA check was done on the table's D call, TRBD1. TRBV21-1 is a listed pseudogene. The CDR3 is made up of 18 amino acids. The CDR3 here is CASSKLRNGTGDNQPQHF. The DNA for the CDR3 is TGTGCCAGCAGCAAATTGAGGAACGGGACAGGGGACAATCAGCCCCAGCATTTT.

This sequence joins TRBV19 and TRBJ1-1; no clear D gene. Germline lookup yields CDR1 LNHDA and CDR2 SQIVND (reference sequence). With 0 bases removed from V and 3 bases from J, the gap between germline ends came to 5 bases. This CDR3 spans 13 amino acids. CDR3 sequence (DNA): TGTGCCAGTAGTATAGACCCCGACACTGAAGCTTTCTTT. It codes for CASSIDPDTEAFF.

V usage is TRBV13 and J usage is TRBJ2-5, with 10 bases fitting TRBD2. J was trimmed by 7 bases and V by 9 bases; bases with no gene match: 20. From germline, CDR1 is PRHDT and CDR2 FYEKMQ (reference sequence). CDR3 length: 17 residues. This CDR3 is CASSPGGGERGGVTQYF. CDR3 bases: TGTGCCAGTTCCCCCGGTGGGGGCGAGCGGGGGGGCGTGACCCAGTACTTC.

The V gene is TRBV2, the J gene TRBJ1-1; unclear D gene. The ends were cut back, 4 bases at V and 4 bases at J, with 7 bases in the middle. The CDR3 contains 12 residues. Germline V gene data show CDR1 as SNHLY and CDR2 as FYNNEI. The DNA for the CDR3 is TGTGCCAGCAGTGTGTGGAGCACTGAAGCTTTCTTT. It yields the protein CASSVWSTEAFF. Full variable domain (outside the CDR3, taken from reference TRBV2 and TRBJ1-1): EPEVTQTPSHQVTQMGQEVILRCVPISNHLYFYWYRQILGQKVEFLVSFYNNEISEKSEIFDDQFSVERPDGSNFTLKIRSTKLEDSAMYFCASSVWSTEAFFGQGTRLTVV.

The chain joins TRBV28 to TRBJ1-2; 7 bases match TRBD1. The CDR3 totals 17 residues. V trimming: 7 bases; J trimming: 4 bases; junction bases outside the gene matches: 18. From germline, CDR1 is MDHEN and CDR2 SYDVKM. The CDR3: CASITTREEGATYGYTF. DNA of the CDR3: TGTGCCAGCATAACCACACGAGAGGAGGGGGCAACCTATGGCTACACCTTC.

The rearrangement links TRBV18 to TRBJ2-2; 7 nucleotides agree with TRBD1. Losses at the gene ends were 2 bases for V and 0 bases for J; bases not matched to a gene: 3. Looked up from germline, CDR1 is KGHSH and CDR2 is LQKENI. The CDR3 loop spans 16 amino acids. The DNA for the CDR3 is TGTGCCAGCTCACCAGCCGACAGGGCGAACACCGGGGAGCTGTTTTTT. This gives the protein CASSPADRANTGELFF.

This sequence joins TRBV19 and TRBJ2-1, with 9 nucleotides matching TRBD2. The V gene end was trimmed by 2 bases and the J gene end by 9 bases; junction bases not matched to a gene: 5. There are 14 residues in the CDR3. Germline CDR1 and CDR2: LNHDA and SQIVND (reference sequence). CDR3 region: CASSIRTSDPEQFF. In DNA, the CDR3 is TGTGCCAGTAGTATAAGGACTAGCGATCCTGAGCAGTTCTTC.

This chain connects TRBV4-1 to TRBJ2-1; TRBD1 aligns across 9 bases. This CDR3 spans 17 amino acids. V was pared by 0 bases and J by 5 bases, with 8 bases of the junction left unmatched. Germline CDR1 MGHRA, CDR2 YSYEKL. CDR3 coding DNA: TGCGCCAGCAGCCAAGATTTAGTGGGGACAGGGAACAATGAGCAGTTCTTC. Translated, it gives CASSQDLVGTGNNEQFF.

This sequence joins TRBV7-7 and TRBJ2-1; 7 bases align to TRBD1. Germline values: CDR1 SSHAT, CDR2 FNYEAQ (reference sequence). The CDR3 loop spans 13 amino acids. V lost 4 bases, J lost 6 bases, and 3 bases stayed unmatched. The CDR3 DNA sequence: TGTGCCAGCAGCTCAAGGACAGGCAATGAGCAGTTCTTC. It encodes CASSSRTGNEQFF. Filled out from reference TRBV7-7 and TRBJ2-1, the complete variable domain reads GAGVSQSPRYKVTKRGQDVTLRCDPISSHATLYWYQQALGQGPEFLTYFNYEAQPDKSGLPSDRFSAERPEGSISTLTIQRTEQRDSAMYRCASSSRTGNEQFFGPGTRLTVL.

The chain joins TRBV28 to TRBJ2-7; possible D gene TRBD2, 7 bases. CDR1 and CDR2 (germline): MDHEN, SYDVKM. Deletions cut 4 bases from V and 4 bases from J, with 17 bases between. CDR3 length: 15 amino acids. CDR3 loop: CASSSAGGQGYEQYF. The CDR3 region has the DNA TGTGCCAGCAGTTCAGCCGGGGGGCAGGGGTACGAGCAGTACTTC.

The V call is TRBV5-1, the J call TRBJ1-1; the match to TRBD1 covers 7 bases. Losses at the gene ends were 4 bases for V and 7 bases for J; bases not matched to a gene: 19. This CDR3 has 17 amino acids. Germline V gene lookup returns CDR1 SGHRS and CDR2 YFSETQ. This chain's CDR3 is CASSLLQGPPFLGEAFF. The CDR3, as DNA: TGCGCCAGCAGCCTTCTACAGGGGCCCCCCTTCCTAGGTGAAGCTTTCTTT. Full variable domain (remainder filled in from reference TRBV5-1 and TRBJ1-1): KAGVTQTPRYLIKTRGQQVTLSCSPISGHRSVSWYQQTPGQGLQFLFEYFSETQRNKGNFPGRFSGRQFSNSRSEMNVSTLELGDSALYLCASSLLQGPPFLGEAFFGQGTRLTVV.

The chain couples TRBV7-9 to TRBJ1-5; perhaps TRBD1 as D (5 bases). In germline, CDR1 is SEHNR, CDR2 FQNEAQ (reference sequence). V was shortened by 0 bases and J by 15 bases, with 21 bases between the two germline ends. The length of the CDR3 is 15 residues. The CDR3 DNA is TGTGCCAGCAGCTTAGCTGGCGACAGACCCTCTCAAGGGCATTTT. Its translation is CASSLAGDRPSQGHF.

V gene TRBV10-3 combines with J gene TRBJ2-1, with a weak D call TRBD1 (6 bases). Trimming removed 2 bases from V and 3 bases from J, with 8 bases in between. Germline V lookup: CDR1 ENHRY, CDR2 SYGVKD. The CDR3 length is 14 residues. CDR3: CAISETDSYNEQFF. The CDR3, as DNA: TGTGCCATCAGTGAGACGGACAGCTACAATGAGCAGTTCTTC.

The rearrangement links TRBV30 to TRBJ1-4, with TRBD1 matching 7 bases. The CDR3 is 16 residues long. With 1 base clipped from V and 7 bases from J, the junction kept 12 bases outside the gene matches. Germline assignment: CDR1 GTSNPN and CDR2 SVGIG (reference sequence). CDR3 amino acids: CAWSATGLSVGEKLFF. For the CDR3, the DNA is TGTGCCTGGAGTGCGACAGGGCTATCAGTCGGTGAAAAACTGTTTTTT.

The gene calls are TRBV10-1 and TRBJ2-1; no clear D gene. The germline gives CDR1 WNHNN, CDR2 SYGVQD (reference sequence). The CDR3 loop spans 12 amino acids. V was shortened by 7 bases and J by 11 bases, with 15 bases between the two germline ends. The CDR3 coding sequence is TGCGCCAGCACCCAATCCCCCCCAAAGCAGTTCTTC. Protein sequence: CASTQSPPKQFF.

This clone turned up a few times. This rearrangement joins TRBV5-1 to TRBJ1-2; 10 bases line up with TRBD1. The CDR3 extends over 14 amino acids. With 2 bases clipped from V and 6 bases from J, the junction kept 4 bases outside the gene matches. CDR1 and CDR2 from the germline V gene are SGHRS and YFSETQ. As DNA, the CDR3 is TGCGCCAGCAGCTTAGACAGGGGGCGAGATGGCTACACCTTC. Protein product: CASSLDRGRDGYTF.

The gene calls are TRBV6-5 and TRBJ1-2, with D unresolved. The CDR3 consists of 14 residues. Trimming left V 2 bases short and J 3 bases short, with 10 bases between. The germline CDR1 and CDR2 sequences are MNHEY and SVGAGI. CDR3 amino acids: CASSYAEDYYGYTF. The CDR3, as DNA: TGTGCCAGCAGTTACGCAGAGGACTACTATGGCTACACCTTC.

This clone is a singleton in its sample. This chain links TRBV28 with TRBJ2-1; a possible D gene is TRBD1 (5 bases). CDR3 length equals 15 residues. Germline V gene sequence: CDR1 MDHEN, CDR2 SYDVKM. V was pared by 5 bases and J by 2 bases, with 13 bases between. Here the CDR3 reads CASSPVLGAYNEQFF. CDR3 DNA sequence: TGTGCCAGCAGTCCGGTATTAGGGGCCTACAATGAGCAGTTCTTC.

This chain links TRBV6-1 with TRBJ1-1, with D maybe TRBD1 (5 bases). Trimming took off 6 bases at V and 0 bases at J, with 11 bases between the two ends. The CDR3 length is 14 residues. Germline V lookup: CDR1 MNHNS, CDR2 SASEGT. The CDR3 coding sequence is TGTGCCAGCAGGGATGGACATTTGAACACTGAAGCTTTCTTT. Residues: CASRDGHLNTEAFF.

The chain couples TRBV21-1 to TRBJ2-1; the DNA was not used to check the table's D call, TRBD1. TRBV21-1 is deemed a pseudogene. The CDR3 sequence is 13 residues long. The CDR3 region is CARDRGSNNEQFF. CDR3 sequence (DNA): TGTGCCAGAGACAGGGGGAGTAACAATGAGCAGTTCTTC.

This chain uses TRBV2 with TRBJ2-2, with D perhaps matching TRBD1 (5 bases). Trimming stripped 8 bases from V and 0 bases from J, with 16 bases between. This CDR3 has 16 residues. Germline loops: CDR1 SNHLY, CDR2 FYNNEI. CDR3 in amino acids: CASHRTEIANTGELFF. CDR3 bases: TGTGCCAGCCACAGGACGGAGATAGCGAACACCGGGGAGCTGTTTTTT. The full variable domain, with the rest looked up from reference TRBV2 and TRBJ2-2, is EPEVTQTPSHQVTQMGQEVILRCVPISNHLYFYWYRQILGQKVEFLVSFYNNEISEKSEIFDDQFSVERPDGSNFTLKIRSTKLEDSAMYFCASHRTEIANTGELFFGEGSRLTVL.